A single sample is the source of the 28 T cell receptor beta chains below, sequenced in a study of regulatory T cells in long-lasting Graves disease. Libraries of TCR beta came from iRepertoire HTBI primers plus Arm-PCR of CDR3 regions. From the multiplex PCR reads, TCRdb called clonotypes with MiXCR, one entry per CDR3 protein. The table shows around 480,000 distinct CDR3 sequences, with roughly 15% occurring only once. Time point reported: newly diagnosed GD, antithyroid drugs for less than 3 months. From PBMCs, RNA was extracted and then used to make the TCR library. These data also featured in a second study, about T cells in Graves' hyperthyroidism and ophthalmopathy.

The sequenced sample was peripheral blood mononuclear cells (PBMCs), obtained at new diagnosis, from a patient treated with antithyroid drugs. The receptors were gathered from a woman aged 40-65 years with Graves disease.

This clonotype appeared many times. The J gene is TRBJ1-3, the V gene TRBV5-1; TRBD1 agrees at 7 bases. V lost 1 base, J lost 7 bases, and 8 bases stayed unmatched. This CDR3 region has 15 residues. Germline CDR1 SGHRS, CDR2 YFSETQ. In DNA form, the CDR3 reads TGCGCCAGCAGCTTGACAGGGACAGCCGGGAACACCATATATTTT. Residues: CASSLTGTAGNTIYF.

In its sample, this clonotype was seen many times. CDR3 in amino acids: CASSRAGTGSYEQYF. The DNA of the CDR3 is TGTGCCAGCTCACGAGCCGGGACAGGCTCCTACGAGCAGTACTTC. The rearrangement joins TRBV18 to TRBJ2-7, with 8 bases that match TRBD1. Germline-derived CDR1 and CDR2 are KGHSH and LQKENI. The CDR3 has 15 amino acids. J lost 0 bases, V lost 4 bases, and 5 bases had no gene match.

This clonotype was found a few times. This chain links TRBV28 with TRBJ1-2; no firm D call. The CDR3 totals 12 residues. V lost 7 bases and J 3 bases, leaving 9 bases between the germline ends. Looked up from germline, CDR1 is MDHEN and CDR2 is SYDVKM. The CDR3 loop is CASMVRDYGYTF. Written as DNA, the CDR3 is TGTGCCAGCATGGTTCGGGACTATGGCTACACCTTC.

The table lists this clonotype with many counts. At one boundary the junction diverges from the germline segment, which might be a read error. The chain links TRBV11-2 to TRBJ1-4; no clear D gene. The CDR3 contains 15 residues. In germline, CDR1 is SGHAT, CDR2 FQNNGV. CDR3 nucleotide sequence: TGTGCCAGCAGCTTAGCGTCAGTAACTGATGAAAAACTGTTTTTT. This encodes CASSLASVTDEKLFF.

This clonotype appeared many times. The CDR3 region is CASSMTGGKNTEAFF. In DNA, the CDR3 is TGTGCCAGCAGCATGACAGGGGGCAAGAACACTGAAGCTTTCTTT. This chain connects TRBV6-1 to TRBJ1-1; 10 bases fit TRBD1. Germline CDR1 MNHNS, CDR2 SASEGT. This CDR3 comprises 15 residues. J was trimmed by 1 base and V by 6 bases; bases with no gene match: 5.

This chain links TRBV4-1 with TRBJ1-1, with 9 bases aligning to TRBD1. This CDR3 spans 18 amino acids. V lost 4 bases, J lost 5 bases, and 17 bases stayed unmatched. The V gene's germline CDR1 is MGHRA and CDR2 YSYEKL. CDR3: CASSPTGQGIGRKTEAFF. CDR3 DNA sequence: TGCGCCAGCAGCCCGACGGGACAGGGAATTGGAAGGAAAACTGAAGCTTTCTTT.

The sample holds a few counts of this clonotype. The J gene is TRBJ1-2, the V gene TRBV20-1, with TRBD1 identical over 8 bases. The CDR3 covers 14 residues. Germline V gives CDR1 DFQATT, CDR2 SNEGSKA (reference sequence). J was trimmed by 9 bases and V by 1 base; bases with no gene match: 10. As DNA, the CDR3 is TGCAGTGCTAGAGTGGGCCCCGGACAGGGTAGCTACACCTTC. Translating it yields CSARVGPGQGSYTF.

This clonotype was found many times. The rearrangement joins TRBV19 to TRBJ1-5; perhaps TRBD1 as D (6 bases). The CDR3 is made up of 14 amino acids. V was cut by 4 bases and J by 7 bases, with 14 bases left in between. Per the germline V gene, CDR1 is LNHDA and CDR2 is SQIVND (reference sequence). CDR3 amino acids: CASSRGPNEQPQHF. The CDR3 bases are TGTGCCAGTAGTAGGGGGCCAAACGAGCAGCCCCAGCATTTT.

This clonotype was detected only a few times. This sequence joins TRBV28 and TRBJ1-5, with TRBD1 identical over 8 bases. There are 16 residues in the CDR3. In germline, CDR1 is MDHEN, CDR2 SYDVKM. Trimming took 2 bases from V and 4 from J; bases not matched to a gene: 7. The CDR3 loop is CASSLRRGQGNQPQHF. CDR3 bases: TGTGCCAGCAGTTTACGGCGAGGACAGGGAAATCAGCCCCAGCATTTT.

This clonotype was observed a few times. An end of the junction does not agree with germline; a read error may underlie this. The chain has TRBV10-3 and TRBJ1-2, with D perhaps matching TRBD1 (6 bases). Looked up from germline, CDR1 is ENHRY and CDR2 is SYGVKD. The CDR3 has 13 amino acids. CDR3 coding DNA: TGTACCATCAGTGAGTCAAGGGACACCGGCTACACCTTC. It yields the protein CTISESRDTGYTF.

This clonotype has ten or more counts. J is TRBJ2-3 and V is TRBV7-3; 7 nucleotides align to TRBD2. The germline gives CDR1 SGHTA, CDR2 FQGTGA. The J segment lost 2 bases and the V segment lost 5 bases, leaving 10 bases of the junction unmatched. The CDR3 is 16 residues long. The CDR3 sequence is CASSQTGAGVTDTQYF. CDR3 bases: TGTGCCAGCAGCCAGACCGGTGCGGGGGTCACAGATACGCAGTATTTT.

The rearrangement joins TRBV5-1 to TRBJ1-5; 8 nucleotides agree with TRBD1. Per the germline V gene, CDR1 is SGHRS and CDR2 is YFSETQ. J gave up 11 bases and V 4 bases, and 8 bases lay outside the gene matches. The CDR3 has 13 residues. CDR3 protein: CASSPGQGGAQHF. In nucleotides, the CDR3 is TGCGCCAGCAGCCCCGGACAGGGTGGGGCCCAGCATTTT. Based on the CDR3 plus reference TRBV5-1 and TRBJ1-5, the full variable domain is KAGVTQTPRYLIKTRGQQVTLSCSPISGHRSVSWYQQTPGQGLQFLFEYFSETQRNKGNFPGRFSGRQFSNSRSEMNVSTLELGDSALYLCASSPGQGGAQHFGDGTRLSIL.

This clonotype was detected only a few times. The V and J genes are TRBV24-1 and TRBJ2-3, with D unresolved. The germline V gene has CDR1 KGHDR and CDR2 SFDVKD. The CDR3 has 12 residues. V lost 5 bases and J lost 6, with 8 bases in between. The CDR3 DNA follows: TGTGCCACCAGTGCAGGTGGGGATACGCAGTATTTT. Its translation: CATSAGGDTQYF.

The chain is built from TRBV6-1 and TRBJ1-5, with 9 bases fitting TRBD1. There are 13 residues in the CDR3. V lost 7 bases, J lost 6 bases, and 4 bases stayed unmatched. Germline CDR1 is MNHNS and CDR2 is SASEGT. CDR3 residues: CASMGQGTQPQHF. In nucleotides, the CDR3 is TGTGCCAGCATGGGACAGGGTACTCAGCCCCAGCATTTT.

This clonotype was recorded at least ten times. V usage is TRBV20-1 and J usage is TRBJ1-3, with D unresolved. The V end lost 1 base, the J end lost 0 bases, and 7 bases lay between the germline ends. CDR3 size: 14 residues. Germline CDR1 and CDR2: DFQATT and SNEGSKA (reference sequence). CDR3 loop: CSARGVSSGNTIYF. CDR3 bases: TGCAGTGCTAGAGGTGTTAGCTCTGGAAACACCATATATTTT.

Many counts were recorded for this clonotype. The V call is TRBV12-3 or TRBV12-4, the J call TRBJ1-4; D uncertain. The CDR3 consists of 15 residues. Trimming cost V 6 bases and J 4 bases, with 15 bases left between them. The CDR3 DNA reads as TGTGCCAGCAGCCCCCGTGGGCCTGGTAATGAAAAACTGTTTTTT. Protein sequence: CASSPRGPGNEKLFF.

This clonotype was seen repeatedly, ten times or more. V is TRBV11-2 and J is TRBJ2-7; possibly TRBD2 for D (7 bases). Germline CDR1 is SGHAT and CDR2 is FQNNGV. The CDR3 has 12 amino acids. With 10 bases removed from V and 3 bases from J, the gap between germline ends came to 13 bases. In DNA, the CDR3 is TGTGCCACCGGGAGGACAGACTACGAGCAGTACTTC. Protein: CATGRTDYEQYF.

The chain joins TRBV6-2 or TRBV6-3 to TRBJ2-3; 7 bases match TRBD1. Losses at the gene ends were 8 bases for V and 0 bases for J; bases not matched to a gene: 11. The V gene's germline CDR1 is MNHEY and CDR2 SVGEGT. The CDR3 has 16 amino acids. CDR3 sequence reads: CASLRGGQPSTDTQYF. The CDR3 DNA sequence: TGTGCCAGCCTAAGAGGGGGACAGCCTAGCACAGATACGCAGTATTTT.

Ten or more counts support this clonotype. The CDR3 nucleotides are TGTGCCAGCAGTTACATAGAGACCCAGTACTTC. Translating gives CASSYIETQYF. This chain uses TRBV6-5 with TRBJ2-5; no firm D call. This CDR3 spans 11 amino acids. CDR1 and CDR2 from the germline V gene are MNHEY and SVGAGI. V was clipped by 2 bases and J by 4 bases, with 2 bases between them.

J is TRBJ2-3 and V is TRBV19; no definite D call. Germline values: CDR1 LNHDA, CDR2 SQIVND (reference sequence). V was shortened by 6 bases and J by 1 base, with 14 bases between the two germline ends. The length of the CDR3 is 15 residues. The CDR3 DNA reads TGTGCCAGTAGGGAACAAGGCAAAGGCACAGATACGCAGTATTTT. Translated: CASREQGKGTDTQYF.

In its sample, this clonotype was seen many times. The chain links TRBV11-2 to TRBJ2-1; TRBD1 aligns across 9 bases. The CDR3 totals 16 residues. Trimming removed 4 bases from V and 3 bases from J; junction bases left unmatched: 7. CDR1 and CDR2 (germline): SGHAT, FQNNGV. Here the CDR3 reads CASSSVKTGGYNEQFF. In DNA, the CDR3 is TGTGCCAGCAGCTCAGTGAAGACAGGGGGCTACAATGAGCAGTTCTTC.

This clonotype was detected many times. The CDR3 DNA follows: TGTGCCAGCAGCAAAGGGACAGGGGATATGAACGAGCAGTACTTC. It encodes CASSKGTGDMNEQYF. The chain uses TRBV7-9 and TRBJ2-7; 10 bases are shared with TRBD1. V was pared by 5 bases and J by 5 bases, with 9 bases of the junction left unmatched. The CDR3 is made up of 15 amino acids. The germline gives CDR1 SEHNR, CDR2 FQNEAQ (reference sequence).

V gene TRBV10-1 combines with J gene TRBJ1-1, with D uncertain. The V and J ends lost 4 bases and 1 base respectively, with 7 bases between them. There are 13 residues in the CDR3. CDR1 and CDR2 (germline): WNHNN, SYGVQD (reference sequence). Here the CDR3 reads CASSAQANTEAFF. Here the CDR3 DNA reads TGCGCCAGCAGTGCTCAGGCGAACACTGAAGCTTTCTTT.

DNA of the CDR3: TGCGCCAGCAGCTTGGGGTGGGTCGGAACTGAAGCTTTCTTT. Amino acid sequence: CASSLGWVGTEAFF. The chain recombines TRBV5-1 with TRBJ1-1; D gene unclear. The CDR3 is made up of 14 amino acids. V was cut by 0 bases and J by 5 bases, with 11 bases left in between. Germline CDR1 reads SGHRS; CDR2 reads YFSETQ.

J is TRBJ2-5 and V is TRBV9; D unresolved. There are 15 residues in the CDR3. V gave up 0 bases and J gave up 0 bases, with 9 bases separating them. Germline V gives CDR1 SGDLS, CDR2 YYNGEE. This chain's CDR3 is CASSVVGVYQETQYF. The CDR3 bases are TGTGCCAGCAGCGTAGTGGGCGTATACCAAGAGACCCAGTACTTC.

This clonotype was counted many times. The chain recombines TRBV10-3 with TRBJ2-7, with D perhaps given as TRBD1 or TRBD2 (6 bases each). Germline CDR1 is ENHRY and CDR2 is SYGVKD. The V gene lost 0 bases and the J gene lost 5 bases, with 14 bases spanning the gap. The CDR3 totals 15 residues. The CDR3 DNA sequence: TGTGCCATCAGTGAGTCGGGGGGCGGGTATAACGAGCAGTACTTC. It is translated as CAISESGGGYNEQYF.

This clonotype appeared many times. The V and J genes are TRBV11-2 and TRBJ2-1; 12 bases fit TRBD2. Germline CDR1 and CDR2: SGHAT and FQNNGV. This CDR3 spans 14 amino acids. Germline trimming cut 9 bases from V and 6 bases from J; bases unmatched to any gene: 6. CDR3 loop: CASRASGGGNEQFF. In DNA, the CDR3 is TGTGCCAGTAGGGCTAGCGGGGGGGGCAATGAGCAGTTCTTC. The full variable domain, completed using reference TRBV11-2 and TRBJ2-1, is EAGVAQSPRYKIIEKRQSVAFWCNPISGHATLYWYQQILGQGPKLLIQFQNNGVVDDSQLPKDRFSAERLKGVDSTLKIQPAKLEDSAVYLCASRASGGGNEQFFGPGTRLTVL.

The V and J genes are TRBV4-1 and TRBJ1-2; a weak D match, TRBD1 (5 bases). The germline V gene encodes CDR1 MGHRA and CDR2 YSYEKL. The CDR3 totals 16 residues. Trimming cost V 3 bases and J 8 bases, with 22 bases left between them. The CDR3 here is CASSHPPWGGGLGYTF. Here the CDR3 DNA reads TGCGCCAGCAGCCACCCACCATGGGGGGGTGGACTGGGCTACACCTTC.